This TCR beta chain stems from a study of blood T cell repertoires in COVID-19. The cohort comprised adults aged about 18 to 90 years residing in around 25 US areas. CDR1 and CDR2 from the germline V gene are WSHSY and SAAADI. This CDR3 has 14 amino acids. V was pared by 8 bases and J by 5 bases, with 7 bases of the junction left unmatched. Using immunoSEQ multiplex PCR, the repertoire was profiled, and TCRdb retains in-frame clones only, with some absent. The table has roughly 400,000 clones, roughly nine tenths seen once. Sample: PBMCs or T cells enriched from blood (not recorded which). This receptor was identified in a man aged 25 to 40 who had recovered from COVID-19. The chain combines TRBV10-2 with TRBJ2-3; 10 positions agree with TRBD2. The CDR3 is CASSAGGPVDTQYF. The CDR3 region has the DNA TGCGCCAGCTCAGCGGGAGGGCCCGTAGATACGCAGTATTTT.